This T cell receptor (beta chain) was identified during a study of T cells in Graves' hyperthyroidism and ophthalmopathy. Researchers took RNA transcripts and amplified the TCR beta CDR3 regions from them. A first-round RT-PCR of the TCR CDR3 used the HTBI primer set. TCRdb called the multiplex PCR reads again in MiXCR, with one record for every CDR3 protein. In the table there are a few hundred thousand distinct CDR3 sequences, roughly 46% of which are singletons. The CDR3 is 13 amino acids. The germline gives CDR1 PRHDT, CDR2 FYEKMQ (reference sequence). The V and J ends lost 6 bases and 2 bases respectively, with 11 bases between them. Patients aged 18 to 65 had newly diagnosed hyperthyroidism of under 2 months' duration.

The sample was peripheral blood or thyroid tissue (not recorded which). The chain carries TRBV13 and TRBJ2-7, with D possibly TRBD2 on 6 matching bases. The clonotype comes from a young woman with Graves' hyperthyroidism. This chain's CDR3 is CASRKGLTYEQYF. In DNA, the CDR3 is TGTGCCAGCAGAAAGGGACTGACCTACGAGCAGTACTTC.